This T cell receptor beta chain was recovered during a study of cytomegalovirus exposure and HLA in healthy donors. Study at large: From about 179 million T cells, an earlier analysis saw approximately 110 million unique TCR beta sequences. The Caucasian-associated ancestry cluster contained about 80% of the roughly 400 genotyped donors.

PCR amplification relied on 60 Vbeta primers (plus 13 Jbeta primers). TCRdb's copy holds only in-frame clones and misses some; the assay was immunoSEQ multiplex PCR. The table lists 74,000 or so clones, around 78% of them singletons. The ends were cut back, 0 bases at V and 1 base at J, with 13 bases in the middle. The CDR3 loop spans 16 amino acids. Germline assignment: CDR1 SGHRS and CDR2 YFSETQ. This receptor was obtained from a male donor in good health and CMV-seropositive. V gene TRBV5-1 combines with J gene TRBJ1-1, with D perhaps TRBD1 (6 bases). Sequencing input: PBMCs. CDR3 protein: CASSLATRGPNTEAFF. CDR3 nucleotide sequence: TGCGCCAGCAGCTTGGCCACCAGGGGCCCGAACACTGAAGCTTTCTTT.